This T cell receptor (beta chain) was found in a study of Ad26.COV2.S vaccination and SARS-CoV-2 variants. Study summary: Donor was assigned to the Ad26.COV2.S arm of trial COV1001. General study findings and limits: Total T cell responses, in the TCR breadth and depth analyses, may have been underestimated. Placebo recipients showed lower spike-specific TCR breadth than vaccinees.

With 5 bases clipped from V and 6 bases from J, the junction kept 9 bases outside the gene matches. There are 15 residues in the CDR3. Germline loops: CDR1 SGHVS, CDR2 FQNEAQ. Worth noting for this clone: Its specificity is unknown.

Treatment meaning: around 19 received Ad26.COV2.S at low or high dose, single or two shots; 5 received placebo; per-sample allocation not given. Specimen acquisition occurred on day 63 following the initial vaccine or placebo injection. Using immunoSEQ multiplex PCR, the repertoire was profiled, and TCRdb retains in-frame clones only, with some absent. The sample includes fewer than 400,000 clones, around 90% of them seen just once. The sample consisted of peripheral blood, taken in a trial of Ad26.COV2.S vaccine versus placebo. The receptor was isolated from a person aged 18-65 years who received the Ad26.COV2.S COVID-19 vaccine or a placebo. The rearrangement links TRBV7-8 to TRBJ1-1; TRBD1 aligns across 10 bases. This CDR3 reads CASSRTSGQGAEAFF. The CDR3 DNA reads TGTGCCAGCAGCCGAACATCCGGACAGGGGGCTGAAGCTTTCTTT. Looking up the rest from reference TRBV7-8 and TRBJ1-1 gives the full variable domain: GAGVSQSPRYKVAKRGQDVALRCDPISGHVSLFWYQQALGQGPEFLTYFQNEAQLDKSGLPSDRFFAERPEGSVSTLKIQRTQQEDSAVYLCASSRTSGQGAEAFFGQGTRLTVV.